These T cell receptor beta chains were read from a single sample in a study of blood T cell repertoires in COVID-19. TCRdb's table, derived via immunoSEQ multiplex PCR, lists solely in-frame clones and lacks some. The data hold under 350,000 clones, with 70% to 90% observed a single time. The sample consisted of peripheral blood. These receptor sequences come from a man younger than 35 with active or convalescent COVID-19. The CDR3 runs from the conserved cysteine through the conserved F or W. D genes are given only for firm matches. Expanded clones get a size class; other rows say once, few or many, or leave the size out.

CDR3 protein	CDR3 DNA	clone size	J gene	D gene	V gene
CASKGDFSNQPQHF	TGTGCCAGCAAGGGGGATTTTAGCAATCAGCCCCAGCATTTT	once	TRBJ1-5	.	TRBV28
CASSPVRQGVTEAFF	TGCGCCAGCAGCCCCGTAAGGCAGGGGGTCACTGAAGCTTTCTTT	.	TRBJ1-1	TRBD1	TRBV5-1
CSVGVGQASTDTQYF	TGCAGCGTGGGAGTCGGTCAGGCTAGCACAGATACGCAGTATTTT	.	TRBJ2-3	.	TRBV29-1
CASSYTTGTEQYF	TGTGCCAGCAGTTACACAACAGGGACCGAGCAGTACTTC	.	TRBJ2-7	.	TRBV6-2/TRBV6-3
CASSQVAASTDTQYF	TGCGCCAGCAGCCAGGTTGCGGCAAGCACAGATACGCAGTATTTT	.	TRBJ2-3	.	TRBV4-1
CAWRRDRGRFGYTF	TGTGCCTGGAGAAGGGACAGGGGGAGGTTTGGCTACACCTTC	once	TRBJ1-2	TRBD1	TRBV30
CASSFGQGGYEQYF	TGTGCCAGCAGTTTTGGTCAGGGGGGATACGAGCAGTACTTC	once	TRBJ2-7	.	TRBV6-2/TRBV6-3
CASSLLPGDINYGYTF	TGTGCCAGCAGCTTACTGCCGGGGGATATAAACTATGGCTACACCTTC	.	TRBJ1-2	.	TRBV5-4
CASKSSVIGELFF	TGTGCCAGCAAATCTAGCGTGATCGGGGAGCTGTTTTTT	.	TRBJ2-2	.	TRBV3-1/TRBV3-2
CASSSGTGVSNQPQHF	TGTGCCAGCAGCTCGGGGACAGGGGTAAGCAATCAGCCCCAGCATTTT	.	TRBJ1-5	TRBD1	TRBV11-2
CASSTGTADTIYF	TGCGCCAGCAGCACCGGGACAGCGGACACCATATATTTT	.	TRBJ1-3	TRBD1	TRBV5-1
CAISPGQNEKLFF	TGTGCCATCAGCCCGGGACAGAATGAAAAACTGTTTTTT	.	TRBJ1-4	TRBD1	TRBV10-3
CASSLYEQTGETQYF	TGTGCCAGCAGCTTGTACGAACAGACGGGAGAGACGCAGTATTTT	.	TRBJ2-3	.	TRBV5-8
CASSLAGPPNTDTQYF	TGTGCCAGCAGCTTGGCTGGGCCTCCTAACACAGATACGCAGTATTTT	.	TRBJ2-3	.	TRBV5-4
CATTRTGYGQTQYF	TGTGCCACCACTCGGACAGGGTACGGTCAGACCCAGTACTTC	.	TRBJ2-5	TRBD1	TRBV28
CASSHATGLPPDTQYF	TGCGCCAGCAGCCACGCGACAGGTTTACCCCCAGATACGCAGTATTTT	.	TRBJ2-3	.	TRBV4-1
CASRIGTGMSSNQPQHF	TGTGCCAGCCGTATCGGGACAGGGATGAGTAGCAATCAGCCCCAGCATTTT	.	TRBJ1-5	TRBD1	TRBV25-1
CASNTGGANTEAFF	TGTGCCAGTAACACAGGGGGGGCGAACACTGAAGCTTTCTTT	once	TRBJ1-1	TRBD1	TRBV19